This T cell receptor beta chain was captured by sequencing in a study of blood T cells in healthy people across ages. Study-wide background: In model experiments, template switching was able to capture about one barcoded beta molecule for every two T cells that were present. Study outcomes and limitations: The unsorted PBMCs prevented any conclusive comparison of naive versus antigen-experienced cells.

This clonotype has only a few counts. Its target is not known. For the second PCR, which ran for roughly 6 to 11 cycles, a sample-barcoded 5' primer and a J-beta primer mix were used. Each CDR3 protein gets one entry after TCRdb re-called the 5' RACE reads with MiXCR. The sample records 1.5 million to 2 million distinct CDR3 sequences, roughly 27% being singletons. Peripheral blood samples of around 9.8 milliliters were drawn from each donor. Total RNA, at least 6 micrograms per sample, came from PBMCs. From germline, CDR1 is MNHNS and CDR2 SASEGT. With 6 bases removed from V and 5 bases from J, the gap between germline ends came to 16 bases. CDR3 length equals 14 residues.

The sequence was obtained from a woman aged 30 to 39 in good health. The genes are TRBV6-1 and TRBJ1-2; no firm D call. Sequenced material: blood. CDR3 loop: CASRDPRGIYGYTF. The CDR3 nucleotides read TGTGCCAGCAGGGACCCACGGGGAATTTATGGCTACACCTTC.